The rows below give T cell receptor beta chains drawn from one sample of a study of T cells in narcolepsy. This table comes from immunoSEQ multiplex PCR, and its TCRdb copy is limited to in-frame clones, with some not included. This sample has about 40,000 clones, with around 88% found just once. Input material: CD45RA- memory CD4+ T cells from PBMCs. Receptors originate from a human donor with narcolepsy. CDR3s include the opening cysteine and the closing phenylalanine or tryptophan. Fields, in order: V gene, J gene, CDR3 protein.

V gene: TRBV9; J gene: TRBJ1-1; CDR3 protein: CASSVTPGGSVMNTEAFF
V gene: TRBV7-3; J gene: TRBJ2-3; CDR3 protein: CASRAAGDDTQYF
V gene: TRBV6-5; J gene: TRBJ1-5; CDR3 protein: CASTITDQPQHF
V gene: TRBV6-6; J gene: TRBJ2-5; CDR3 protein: CASSYSESKETQYF
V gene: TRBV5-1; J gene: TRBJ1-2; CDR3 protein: CASGTDYGYTF
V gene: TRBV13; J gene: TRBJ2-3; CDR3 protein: CASSLTGGADTQYF
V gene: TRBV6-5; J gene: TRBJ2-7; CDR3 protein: CASSPTTGEQYF
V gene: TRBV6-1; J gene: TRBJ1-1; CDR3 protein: CASSPQLNTEAFF
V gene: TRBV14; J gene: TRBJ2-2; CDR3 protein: CASSQDLATGELFF
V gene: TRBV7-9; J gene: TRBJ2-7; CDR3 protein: CASSLTSQEQYF
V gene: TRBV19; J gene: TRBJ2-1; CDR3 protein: CASKRGVGSDYNEQFF
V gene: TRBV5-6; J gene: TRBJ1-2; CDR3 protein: CASSYQPRDRYGYTF
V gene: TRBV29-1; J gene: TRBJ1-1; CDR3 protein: CSGEGQGEGPEAFF
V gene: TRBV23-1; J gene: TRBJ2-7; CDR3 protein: CASSPHYEQYF
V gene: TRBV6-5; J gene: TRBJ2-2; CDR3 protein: CASSVRGLWGELFF
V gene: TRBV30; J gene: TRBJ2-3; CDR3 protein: CAWSVRRTSGTTDTQYF
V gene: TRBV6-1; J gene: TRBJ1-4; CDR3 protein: CASKKGNEKLFF
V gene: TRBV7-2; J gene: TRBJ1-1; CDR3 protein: CASSWAINTEAFF
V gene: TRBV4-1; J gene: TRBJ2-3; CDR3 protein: CASSQAPSGGAGDTQYF
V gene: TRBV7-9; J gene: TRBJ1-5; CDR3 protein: CASATAGSNQPQHF
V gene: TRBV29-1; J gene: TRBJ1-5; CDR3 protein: CSVVTGTQNQPQHF
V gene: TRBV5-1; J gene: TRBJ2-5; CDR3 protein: CASTLSPGFGATQYF
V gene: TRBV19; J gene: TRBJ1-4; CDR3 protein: CASSRERWDEKLFF
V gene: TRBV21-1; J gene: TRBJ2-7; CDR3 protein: CASSTGQTYEQYF
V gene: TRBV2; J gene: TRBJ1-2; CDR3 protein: CASSENRAPTF
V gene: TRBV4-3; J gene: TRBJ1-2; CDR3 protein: CASSQFDYGYTF
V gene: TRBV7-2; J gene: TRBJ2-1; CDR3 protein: CASQEYNEQFF
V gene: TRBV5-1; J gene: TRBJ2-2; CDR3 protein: CASSRQGDTGELFF
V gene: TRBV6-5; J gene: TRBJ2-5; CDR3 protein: CASSYDPGRETQYF
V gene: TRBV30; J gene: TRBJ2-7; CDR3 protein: CAWRRDSRLLAGLKAYEQYF
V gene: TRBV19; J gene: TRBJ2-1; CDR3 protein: CASSPLAASSYNEQFF
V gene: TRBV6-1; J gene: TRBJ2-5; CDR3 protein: CASSEGGELYAETQYF
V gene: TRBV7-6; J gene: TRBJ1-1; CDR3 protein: CASSLGRGQEAFF
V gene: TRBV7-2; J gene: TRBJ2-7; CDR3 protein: CASSQRQGPYYEQYF
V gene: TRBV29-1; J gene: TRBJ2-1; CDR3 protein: CSAATKPRMFF
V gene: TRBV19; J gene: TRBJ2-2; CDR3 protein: CATRGRSNTGELFF
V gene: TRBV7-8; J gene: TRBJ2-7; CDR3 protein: CASSLALESEQYF
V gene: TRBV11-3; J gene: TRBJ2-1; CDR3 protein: CASSLPGLSGSSYNEQFF
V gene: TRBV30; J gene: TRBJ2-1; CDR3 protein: CAWSVSWVGVSEQFF
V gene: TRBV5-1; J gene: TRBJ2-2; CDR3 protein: CASSSRPRTSGPANTGELFF
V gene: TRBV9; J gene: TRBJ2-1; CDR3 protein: CASSVAWRGGNEQFF
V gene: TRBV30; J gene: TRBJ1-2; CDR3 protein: CAGHRARYGYTF
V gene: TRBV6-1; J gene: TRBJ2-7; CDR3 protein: CASSETGASYEQYF
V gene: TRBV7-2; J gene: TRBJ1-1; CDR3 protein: CASSWDTNTEAFF
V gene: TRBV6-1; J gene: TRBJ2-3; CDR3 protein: CASSIDGTGTDTQYF
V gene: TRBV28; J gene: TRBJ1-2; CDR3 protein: CATGRGVYGYTF
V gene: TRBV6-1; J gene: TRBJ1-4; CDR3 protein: CASSEVGVVPNEKLFF
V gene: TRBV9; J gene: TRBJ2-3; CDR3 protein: CASSVTGMTDTQYF
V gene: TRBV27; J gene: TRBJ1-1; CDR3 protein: CASSLRIGTLDTEAFF